This T cell receptor (beta chain) was retrieved from a study of control samples from healthy donors and cancer patients. Data came from immunoSEQ multiplex PCR; TCRdb stores just in-frame clones and leaves some out. The table lists roughly 20,000 clones, roughly 84% of them singletons. Germline V gene sequence: CDR1 SEHNR, CDR2 FQNEAQ (reference sequence). Trimming cost V 2 bases and J 1 base, with 11 bases left between them. The CDR3 is 15 residues long. Input material: PBMCs. This clonotype was sampled from a man aged 60 to 75 with colorectal cancer. The V call is TRBV7-9, the J call TRBJ1-1; D call uncertain. The CDR3 DNA reads as TGTGCCAGCAGCTTATACTCTGAGGGGAACACTGAAGCTTTCTTT. It is translated as CASSLYSEGNTEAFF.